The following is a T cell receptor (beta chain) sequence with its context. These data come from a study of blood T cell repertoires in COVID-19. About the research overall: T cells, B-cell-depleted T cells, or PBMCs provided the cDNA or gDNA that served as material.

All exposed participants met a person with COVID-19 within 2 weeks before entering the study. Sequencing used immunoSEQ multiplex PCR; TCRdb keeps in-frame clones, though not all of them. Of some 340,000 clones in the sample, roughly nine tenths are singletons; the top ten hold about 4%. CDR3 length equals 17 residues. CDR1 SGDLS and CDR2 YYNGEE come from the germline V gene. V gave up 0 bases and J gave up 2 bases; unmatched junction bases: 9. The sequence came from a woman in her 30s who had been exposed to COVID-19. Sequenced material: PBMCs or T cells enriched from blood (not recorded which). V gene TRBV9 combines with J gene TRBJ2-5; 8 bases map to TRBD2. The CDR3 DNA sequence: TGTGCCAGCAGCGTAGCTGGTCCAGCGGGGGCGCAAGAGACCCAGTACTTC. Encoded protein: CASSVAGPAGAQETQYF.